The next 21 T cell receptor beta chains were all read from a single sample in a study of identical twins (dated by TCRdb to the mid-2010s). The method behind the library was 5' RACE. TCRdb names Illumina HiSeq 2000 as the instrument used. TCRdb itself trimmed the public reads at Q25 with fastp, ran MiXCR and retained productive beta chains. A single entry per CDR3 protein holds the most common genes and DNA from its merged rows. The sample table shows some 440,000 distinct CDR3 sequences, and less than 25% are seen once. About 2.7% of the sample is in the top ten clones. These records were also assigned to another study, of T cells expressing NK-cell markers.

Sequenced material: CD4+ T cells sorted from blood. These receptors originate from a woman between 18 and 30 years old in good health.

The chain has TRBV9 and TRBJ1-1, with a weak D call TRBD1 (5 bases). V was cut by 2 bases and J by 0 bases, with 11 bases left in between. Germline V gene data show CDR1 as SGDLS and CDR2 as YYNGEE. This CDR3 spans 15 amino acids. The CDR3 region is CASSVQTAMNTEAFF. CDR3 in DNA: TGTGCCAGCAGCGTCCAGACAGCTATGAACACTGAAGCTTTCTTT.

This clonotype was seen repeatedly, ten times or more. The gene calls are TRBV20-1 and TRBJ2-5; D might be TRBD2 (6 bases). CDR3 length equals 11 residues. The V gene's germline CDR1 is DFQATT and CDR2 SNEGSKA (reference sequence). The V end lost 3 bases, the J end lost 4 bases, and 6 bases lay between the germline ends. The CDR3 coding sequence is TGCAGTGCTAGCGGGAGAGAGACCCAGTACTTC. Translation gives CSASGRETQYF.

The gene calls are TRBV5-5 and TRBJ2-5; no reliable D call. CDR1 SGHKS and CDR2 YYEKEE come from the germline V gene (reference sequence). The CDR3 consists of 13 residues. Trimming left V 5 bases short and J 5 bases short, with 13 bases between. CDR3 in amino acids: CASRSLGRETQYF. The CDR3, as DNA: TGTGCCAGCAGGTCCTTAGGGCGGGAGACCCAGTACTTC.

This clonotype was detected only a few times. This chain links TRBV20-1 with TRBJ1-1, with 8 positions matching TRBD1. This CDR3 spans 14 amino acids. Losses at the gene ends were 6 bases for V and 3 bases for J; bases not matched to a gene: 9. Germline V gene sequence: CDR1 DFQATT, CDR2 SNEGSKA (reference sequence). The CDR3 sequence: CSAPGRGPDTEAFF. DNA of the CDR3: TGCAGTGCCCCGGGCAGGGGGCCCGACACTGAAGCTTTCTTT.

The chain recombines TRBV29-1 with TRBJ2-5; D not certain. Germline loops: CDR1 SQVTM, CDR2 ANQGSEA. The CDR3 runs to 12 residues. V lost 4 bases, J lost 5 bases, and 11 bases lay in between. CDR3 region: CSVGGDIETQYF. The CDR3 coding sequence is TGCAGCGTTGGGGGTGACATCGAGACCCAGTACTTC.

This clonotype has a handful of counts. The chain couples TRBV11-2 to TRBJ2-1, with TRBD2 as a possible D gene (6 bases). Trimming took 5 bases from V and 9 from J, leaving 20 bases between them. Germline V CDR1 and CDR2: SGHAT, FQNNGV. The CDR3 runs 15 residues. The CDR3: CASSPTSMNRGEQFF. CDR3 coding DNA: TGTGCCAGCAGCCCCACTAGCATGAATCGGGGTGAGCAGTTCTTC.

The chain links TRBV13 to TRBJ2-1, with D unclear. Trimming removed 3 bases from V and 8 bases from J, with 14 bases in between. CDR1 is PRHDT, CDR2 FYEKMQ, per germline (reference sequence). This CDR3 has 14 residues. CDR3 in DNA: TGTGCCAGCAGCTTGGGCGACCTAGTGGATGAGCAGTTCTTC. This translates into CASSLGDLVDEQFF.

This clonotype was seen a handful of times. The chain combines TRBV6-2 or TRBV6-3 with TRBJ2-4, with D unresolved. Germline-derived CDR1 and CDR2 are MNHEY and SVGEGT. The CDR3 totals 14 residues. Trimming cost V 6 bases and J 1 base, with 10 bases left between them. CDR3 DNA sequence: TGTGCCAGCAGGACAACGAGGGCCAAAAACATTCAGTACTTC. It encodes CASRTTRAKNIQYF.

There are a few counts of this clonotype. The V call is TRBV6-5, the J call TRBJ1-5, with D tentatively TRBD1 (5 bases). Germline CDR1 is MNHEY and CDR2 is SVGAGI. The CDR3 sequence is 13 residues long. V was cut by 4 bases and J by 7 bases, with 11 bases left in between. CDR3 sequence (DNA): TGTGCCAGCAGTTCATCAGGGTGGCAGCCCCAGCATTTT. The encoded protein is CASSSSGWQPQHF.

This chain uses TRBV9 with TRBJ2-1; D not certain. Looked up from germline, CDR1 is SGDLS and CDR2 is YYNGEE. The CDR3 spans 11 residues. V was cut by 0 bases and J by 9 bases, with 4 bases left in between. The CDR3 is CASSVAGEQFF. DNA of the CDR3: TGTGCCAGCAGCGTAGCTGGTGAGCAGTTCTTC.

This clonotype was counted a few times. The rearrangement joins TRBV10-3 to TRBJ2-7; D unclear. CDR1 is ENHRY and CDR2 is SYGVKD in the germline V gene. V was cut by 4 bases and J by 4 bases, with 8 bases left in between. The CDR3 is 12 residues long. CDR3 nucleotide sequence: TGTGCCATCAGTGGTGAAGGATACGAGCAGTACTTC. This encodes CAISGEGYEQYF.

This chain joins TRBV10-3 and TRBJ2-1; a possible D gene is TRBD2 (6 bases). This CDR3 is 15 amino acids long. Germline lookup yields CDR1 ENHRY and CDR2 SYGVKD. V was cut by 0 bases and J by 9 bases, with 15 bases left in between. This CDR3 is CAISESGGVITEQFF. For the CDR3, the DNA is TGTGCCATCAGTGAGTCTGGCGGGGTGATCACTGAGCAGTTCTTC.

This clonotype is deemed medium-sized (0.01 to 0.1%). This chain links TRBV7-2 with TRBJ2-1; 8 bases match TRBD2. This CDR3 region has 17 residues. With V trimmed by 5 bases and J by 4 bases, 13 bases remained unmatched. Germline V gene data show CDR1 as SGHTA and CDR2 as FQGNSA. The CDR3 nucleotides are TGTGCCAGCAGCCATACCGTAGGCGGGGGGTCGTACAATGAGCAGTTCTTC. This encodes CASSHTVGGGSYNEQFF.

This clonotype was seen a few times. The V call is TRBV11-3, the J call TRBJ2-7; D might be TRBD2 (5 bases). V lost 3 bases, J lost 3 bases, and 15 bases lay in between. There are 15 residues in the CDR3. Germline lookup yields CDR1 SGHNT and CDR2 YENEEA. CDR3 sequence reads: CASSFSGGGIYEQYF. CDR3 in DNA: TGTGCCAGCAGCTTCAGCGGCGGTGGGATCTACGAGCAGTACTTC. Full variable domain (outside the CDR3, taken from reference TRBV11-3 and TRBJ2-7): EAGVVQSPRYKIIEKKQPVAFWCNPISGHNTLYWYLQNLGQGPELLIRYENEEAVDDSQLPKDRFSAERLKGVDSTLKIQPAELGDSAVYLCASSFSGGGIYEQYFGPGTRLTVT.

The V call is TRBV7-2, the J call TRBJ2-7; D is perhaps TRBD1 or TRBD2 (5 bases each). The CDR3 totals 15 residues. Germline V lookup: CDR1 SGHTA, CDR2 FQGNSA. V was trimmed by 3 bases and J by 2 bases, leaving 14 bases between them. The CDR3 region has the DNA TGTGCCAGCAGCTTCCACTACGGGGCCGCCTACGAGCAGTACTTC. Protein sequence: CASSFHYGAAYEQYF.

This clonotype was observed at least ten times. V is TRBV5-1 and J is TRBJ1-2; unclear D gene. The germline V gene encodes CDR1 SGHRS and CDR2 YFSETQ. V was cut by 0 bases and J by 2 bases, with 8 bases left in between. This CDR3 is built from 14 residues. CDR3 sequence: CASSLESVNYGYTF. CDR3 sequence (DNA): TGCGCCAGCAGCTTGGAATCGGTGAACTATGGCTACACCTTC. Based on the CDR3 plus reference TRBV5-1 and TRBJ1-2, the full variable domain is KAGVTQTPRYLIKTRGQQVTLSCSPISGHRSVSWYQQTPGQGLQFLFEYFSETQRNKGNFPGRFSGRQFSNSRSEMNVSTLELGDSALYLCASSLESVNYGYTFGSGTRLTVV.

The chain couples TRBV20-1 to TRBJ1-2, with D possibly matching TRBD1 (5 bases). This CDR3 comprises 13 residues. Germline V gives CDR1 DFQATT, CDR2 SNEGSKA (reference sequence). V was pared by 7 bases and J by 5 bases, with 17 bases between. DNA for the CDR3: TGCAGTGTTACGTCGGGGGGAGGGTATGGCTACACCTTC. Residues: CSVTSGGGYGYTF.

This clonotype was picked up a small number of times. This sequence joins TRBV18 and TRBJ2-2, with D hard to call. From germline, CDR1 is KGHSH and CDR2 LQKENI. V was trimmed by 8 bases and J by 0 bases, leaving 10 bases between them. The CDR3 extends over 14 amino acids. In DNA, the CDR3 is TGTGCCAGCCCCCCGCCAACGAACACCGGGGAGCTGTTTTTT. As protein: CASPPPTNTGELFF. The full variable domain, in which reference TRBV18 and TRBJ2-2 provide the parts outside the CDR3, is NAGVMQNPRHLVRRRGQEARLRCSPMKGHSHVYWYRQLPEEGLKFMVYLQKENIIDESGMPKERFSAEFPKEGPSILRIQQVVRGDSAAYFCASPPPTNTGELFFGEGSRLTVL.

V usage is TRBV5-1 and J usage is TRBJ1-1; D may be TRBD1 (5 bases). The ends were cut back, 4 bases at V and 2 bases at J, with 15 bases in the middle. The CDR3 runs 15 residues. Looked up from germline, CDR1 is SGHRS and CDR2 is YFSETQ. Here the CDR3 reads CASSALGQKNTEAFF. CDR3 sequence (DNA): TGCGCCAGCAGCGCCCTTGGACAAAAAAACACTGAAGCTTTCTTT.

This clonotype was counted a single time. The chain couples TRBV9 to TRBJ2-1, with TRBD2 matching over 8 bases. Trimming cost V 0 bases and J 7 bases; bases outside gene matches: 6. CDR1 SGDLS and CDR2 YYNGEE come from the germline V gene. The CDR3 runs 15 residues. CDR3 sequence: CASSVGVLAENEQFF. The CDR3 DNA sequence: TGTGCCAGCAGCGTAGGTGTACTAGCGGAAAATGAGCAGTTCTTC.

V is TRBV20-1 and J is TRBJ2-5; D unresolved. The germline gives CDR1 DFQATT, CDR2 SNEGSKA (reference sequence). CDR3 length: 10 residues. V gave up 6 bases and J gave up 4 bases, with 6 bases separating them. The CDR3 DNA follows: TGCAGTGCCTTTCGAGAGACCCAGTACTTC. Translation: CSAFRETQYF.